This is a list of T cell receptor beta chains from one sample in a study of regulatory T cells in long-lasting Graves disease. TCRdb itself ran the multiplex PCR reads through MiXCR, one entry per CDR3 protein. The top ten hold roughly 40% of the sample, which has some 320,000 distinct CDR3 sequences, under 20% seen once. The sample in question was peripheral blood mononuclear cells (PBMCs), obtained at new diagnosis, from a patient treated with antithyroid drugs. The receptors come from a female donor with Graves disease. The CDR3 runs from the conserved cysteine through the conserved F or W. Each record gives: clone size, V gene, J gene, D gene, CDR3 DNA, CDR3 protein. D genes are given only for firm matches. The listing skips clone size in some rows; elsewhere it reads once, few, many or a size class.

clone size: many
V gene: TRBV6-5
J gene: TRBJ2-1
D gene: -
CDR3 DNA: TGTGCCAGCAGTTACGGGCTAGCCAACAATGAGCAGTTCTTC
CDR3 protein: CASSYGLANNEQFF

clone size: many
V gene: TRBV28
J gene: TRBJ2-7
D gene: TRBD1
CDR3 DNA: TGTGCCAGCATCGGGACAGGGATAACCTACGAGCAGTACTTC
CDR3 protein: CASIGTGITYEQYF

clone size: many
V gene: TRBV2
J gene: TRBJ2-1
D gene: -
CDR3 DNA: TGTGCCAGTAAACCGGAGGATGAGCAGTTCTTC
CDR3 protein: CASKPEDEQFF

clone size: many
V gene: TRBV4-2
J gene: TRBJ2-7
D gene: -
CDR3 DNA: TGTGCCAGCAGCCAAGACCGCTCCTACGAGCAGTACTTC
CDR3 protein: CASSQDRSYEQYF

clone size: few
V gene: TRBV6-1
J gene: TRBJ1-3
D gene: -
CDR3 DNA: TGTACCACCGCGAGGACTGCCTCTGGAAACACCATATATTTT
CDR3 protein: CTTARTASGNTIYF

clone size: many
V gene: TRBV27
J gene: TRBJ1-1
D gene: TRBD1
CDR3 DNA: TGTGCCAGCAGAACCAAGTCCGGGACAGGGGTGCCTGAAGCTTTCTTT
CDR3 protein: CASRTKSGTGVPEAFF

clone size: few
V gene: TRBV10-3
J gene: TRBJ1-1
D gene: -
CDR3 DNA: TGTGCCATCAAGGTGGAGGGGTTAAGGGGGGAAGCTTTCTTT
CDR3 protein: CAIKVEGLRGEAFF

clone size: many
V gene: TRBV27
J gene: TRBJ2-7
D gene: TRBD1
CDR3 DNA: TGTGCCAGCAGTTTAAGGGCAGGGGGACGCTCCTACGAGCAGTACTTC
CDR3 protein: CASSLRAGGRSYEQYF

clone size: many
V gene: TRBV12-3/TRBV12-4
J gene: TRBJ1-3
D gene: -
CDR3 DNA: TGTGCCAGCAGCCTGGGATCCTCTGGAAACACCATATATTTT
CDR3 protein: CASSLGSSGNTIYF

clone size: -
V gene: TRBV27
J gene: TRBJ2-3
D gene: -
CDR3 DNA: TGTGCCAGCAGTCCCTACCGGGACAGCACAGATACGCAGTATTTT
CDR3 protein: CASSPYRDSTDTQYF

clone size: -
V gene: TRBV18
J gene: TRBJ2-7
D gene: -
CDR3 DNA: TGTGCCAGCTCACCCCGCGGGCTTAACTACGAGCAGTACTTC
CDR3 protein: CASSPRGLNYEQYF

clone size: -
V gene: TRBV9
J gene: TRBJ2-3
D gene: TRBD2
CDR3 DNA: TGTGCCAGCAGCGTAGATCCGGGAGGGTCTGTAGTGGATACGCAGTATTTT
CDR3 protein: CASSVDPGGSVVDTQYF

clone size: many
V gene: TRBV18
J gene: TRBJ2-7
D gene: -
CDR3 DNA: TGTGCCAGCTCACCCCTCGGGACCTTGGGGGAGCAGTACTTC
CDR3 protein: CASSPLGTLGEQYF

clone size: -
V gene: TRBV14
J gene: TRBJ2-3
D gene: -
CDR3 DNA: TGTGCCAGCAGCCGCAACAGGGAGGGAAGAACAGATACGCAGTATTTT
CDR3 protein: CASSRNREGRTDTQYF

clone size: many
V gene: TRBV3-1
J gene: TRBJ1-4
D gene: TRBD1
CDR3 DNA: TGTGCCAGCAGCCAGCGAGTGGGGACAGGGGATGAAAAACTGTTTTTT
CDR3 protein: CASSQRVGTGDEKLFF

clone size: few
V gene: TRBV12-3/TRBV12-4
J gene: TRBJ2-1
D gene: TRBD1
CDR3 DNA: TGTGCCAGCAGTTTGGGGACAGGGGGCGTCAATGAGCAGTTCTTC
CDR3 protein: CASSLGTGGVNEQFF

clone size: -
V gene: TRBV19
J gene: TRBJ1-5
D gene: TRBD1
CDR3 DNA: TGTGCCAGTAGCCCAACAGGGGGCCGACAACAGCCCCAGCATTTT
CDR3 protein: CASSPTGGRQQPQHF

clone size: -
V gene: TRBV5-6
J gene: TRBJ2-5
D gene: TRBD2
CDR3 DNA: TGTGCCAGCAGCTTGGGAGCGGGACTGTACCAAGAGACCCAGTACTTC
CDR3 protein: CASSLGAGLYQETQYF

clone size: -
V gene: TRBV4-1
J gene: TRBJ2-1
D gene: -
CDR3 DNA: TGCGCCAGCAGCCAAGTGATAGGGGGCTACAATGAGCAGTTCTTC
CDR3 protein: CASSQVIGGYNEQFF

clone size: few
V gene: TRBV5-1
J gene: TRBJ2-5
D gene: TRBD2
CDR3 DNA: TGCGCCAGCAGCTTGTACGCGGGAGTGACTCGGGAGACCCAGTACTTC
CDR3 protein: CASSLYAGVTRETQYF

clone size: few
V gene: TRBV19
J gene: TRBJ1-2
D gene: -
CDR3 DNA: TGTGCCAGTAGCCGACAGGAGTACTATGGCTACACCTTC
CDR3 protein: CASSRQEYYGYTF

clone size: many
V gene: TRBV12-3/TRBV12-4
J gene: TRBJ2-7
D gene: -
CDR3 DNA: TGTGCCAGCACCCCGGGTCCGAACTCCTACGAGCAGTACTTC
CDR3 protein: CASTPGPNSYEQYF

clone size: few
V gene: TRBV28
J gene: TRBJ2-1
D gene: TRBD2
CDR3 DNA: TGTGCCAGCAGTTTGGGGACTAGATACAATGAGCAGTTCTTC
CDR3 protein: CASSLGTRYNEQFF

clone size: many
V gene: TRBV2
J gene: TRBJ1-2
D gene: TRBD1
CDR3 DNA: TGTGCCAGCATCCAGGGCAGGGGGCTGGACGGCTACACCTTC
CDR3 protein: CASIQGRGLDGYTF

clone size: few
V gene: TRBV7-9
J gene: TRBJ2-3
D gene: -
CDR3 DNA: TGTGCCAGCAACGGGGGCAGGTCAGATACGCAGTATTTT
CDR3 protein: CASNGGRSDTQYF

clone size: many
V gene: TRBV5-1
J gene: TRBJ1-2
D gene: -
CDR3 DNA: TGCGCCAGCAGCAGAGTTCTTCGAGAGGGCTACACCTTC
CDR3 protein: CASSRVLREGYTF

clone size: many
V gene: TRBV7-9
J gene: TRBJ2-1
D gene: TRBD2
CDR3 DNA: TGTGCCAGCAGCTTACGGGTACGGCGGGAGATTAATGAGCAGTTCTTC
CDR3 protein: CASSLRVRREINEQFF

clone size: -
V gene: TRBV15
J gene: TRBJ2-7
D gene: TRBD2
CDR3 DNA: TGTGCCACCAGCAGAGCGGGGCGGGAGAGCTCCTACGAGCAGTACTTC
CDR3 protein: CATSRAGRESSYEQYF

clone size: once
V gene: TRBV7-8
J gene: TRBJ2-7
D gene: -
CDR3 DNA: TGTGCCAGCAGCTCTGTCCCCTACGAGCAGTACTTC
CDR3 protein: CASSSVPYEQYF

clone size: few
V gene: TRBV10-3
J gene: TRBJ1-5
D gene: -
CDR3 DNA: TGTGCCATCAGTGAGTCGTCGAGTTATCAGCCCCAGCATTTT
CDR3 protein: CAISESSSYQPQHF

clone size: many
V gene: TRBV18
J gene: TRBJ1-4
D gene: -
CDR3 DNA: TGTGCCAGCTCGCAAACGCCTCTGAGTGAAAAACTGTTTTTT
CDR3 protein: CASSQTPLSEKLFF

clone size: many
V gene: TRBV27
J gene: TRBJ2-3
D gene: -
CDR3 DNA: TGTGCCAGCAGTTTATTTGCAGGGCGGGCCGATACGCAGTATTTT
CDR3 protein: CASSLFAGRADTQYF

clone size: many
V gene: TRBV11-2
J gene: TRBJ2-7
D gene: TRBD1
CDR3 DNA: TGTGCCAGCAGCTTAACACAGGGGGCCGTTGAGCAGTACTTC
CDR3 protein: CASSLTQGAVEQYF

clone size: few
V gene: TRBV12-3/TRBV12-4
J gene: TRBJ2-2
D gene: -
CDR3 DNA: TGTGCAGAGGGGGGGGGGGCCGGGGAGCTGTTTTTT
CDR3 protein: CAEGGGAGELFF

clone size: -
V gene: TRBV11-2
J gene: TRBJ2-1
D gene: TRBD2
CDR3 DNA: TGTGCCAGCAGCTTAGATCGGGGGGGGCGGTACAATGAGCAGTTCTTC
CDR3 protein: CASSLDRGGRYNEQFF

clone size: many
V gene: TRBV15
J gene: TRBJ2-1
D gene: TRBD2
CDR3 DNA: TGTGCCACCAGCAGAGGCACTAGCGGTCCTCAGTTCTTC
CDR3 protein: CATSRGTSGPQFF

clone size: -
V gene: TRBV11-3
J gene: TRBJ2-3
D gene: -
CDR3 DNA: TGTGCCAGTGCATCAGGCTTAAGCACAGATACGCAGTATTTT
CDR3 protein: CASASGLSTDTQYF

clone size: many
V gene: TRBV28
J gene: TRBJ2-3
D gene: TRBD2
CDR3 DNA: TGTGCCAGCAGAGCGACTACTAGCGGGAGGGCTAGCACAGATACGCAGTATTTT
CDR3 protein: CASRATTSGRASTDTQYF

clone size: few
V gene: TRBV14
J gene: TRBJ2-2
D gene: -
CDR3 DNA: TGTGCCAGCAGCCCCGGACTGATCACCGGGGAGCTGTTTTTT
CDR3 protein: CASSPGLITGELFF

clone size: many
V gene: TRBV3-1
J gene: TRBJ2-1
D gene: TRBD2
CDR3 DNA: TGTGCCAGCAGCCAAGCCTGGACTAGCGGGCGTGAGCAGTTCTTC
CDR3 protein: CASSQAWTSGREQFF

clone size: many
V gene: TRBV28
J gene: TRBJ1-2
D gene: TRBD1
CDR3 DNA: TGTGCCAGCAGTTTCTCGGGACAGGGGGTTGGCTACACCTTC
CDR3 protein: CASSFSGQGVGYTF